A single T cell receptor beta chain is shown here with its context. The antigen is not known. The germline gives CDR1 LGHNA, CDR2 YNFKEQ. The CDR3 has 16 residues. With 3 bases removed from V and 3 bases from J, the gap between germline ends came to 16 bases. The PCR had 60 Vbeta and 13 Jbeta primers. Clones were read by immunoSEQ multiplex PCR, and TCRdb kept only the in-frame ones, dropping some. The sample lists 150,000 or so clones; over 65% were seen once. This sample is part of a study of cytomegalovirus exposure and HLA in healthy donors. Study findings and constraints: A few CMV-associated chains proved CMV antigen-specific in vitro.

Sequencing was carried out using PBMCs. The chain recombines TRBV4-2 with TRBJ2-3; maybe TRBD1 (5 bases). The sequence came from a woman aged 40 to 50 in good health and CMV-seronegative. The CDR3 coding sequence is TGTGCCAGCAGCCAGTCACAGGCCATCGGAACAGATACGCAGTATTTT. As protein: CASSQSQAIGTDTQYF.